The 30 T cell receptor beta chains below come from one sample, sequenced in a study of blood T cells in healthy people across ages. Primers used in a second PCR of roughly 7 to 11 cycles were a sample-barcoded 5' primer and a J-beta primer mix. TCRdb reprocessed the 5' RACE reads with MiXCR, giving one entry per CDR3 protein. This sample yields fewer than 2,000,000 distinct CDR3 sequences, of which about two fifths are seen a single time; 23% belongs to the top ten. Input material: blood. The receptors here all came from a human donor in good health.

This clonotype was detected only a few times. A much larger clone sits a single nucleotide away, making a read error possible. The V gene is TRBV18, the J gene TRBJ2-7, with TRBD1 identical over 8 bases. The CDR3 length is 14 residues. Germline-derived CDR1 and CDR2 are KGHSH and LQKENI. CDR3 nucleotide sequence: TGTGGCAGCTCATTCGACAGGGGCTCCTACGAGCAGTACTTC. It specifies CGSSFDRGSYEQYF.

This clonotype was counted at least ten times. The chain links TRBV13 to TRBJ2-7, with a weak D call TRBD2 (5 bases). V was clipped by 2 bases and J by 2 bases, with 13 bases between them. This CDR3 contains 15 residues. Germline V gene lookup returns CDR1 PRHDT and CDR2 FYEKMQ (reference sequence). The DNA of the CDR3 is TGTGCCAGCAGCTTAATTGGGAGAGCGGCCTACGAGCAGTACTTC. Residues: CASSLIGRAAYEQYF.

The genes are TRBV5-1 and TRBJ2-1; TRBD2 matches at 7 bases. V was clipped by 4 bases and J by 0 bases; unmatched bases: 7. The CDR3 runs to 16 residues. CDR1 and CDR2 from the germline V gene are SGHRS and YFSETQ. The CDR3 DNA reads as TGCGCCAGCAGCCCTCAAGCGGGGAGCTCCTACAATGAGCAGTTCTTC. Encoded protein: CASSPQAGSSYNEQFF.

This clonotype showed up just a few times. The rearrangement uses TRBV2 and TRBJ2-5, with 7 nucleotides matching TRBD1. J lost 2 bases, V lost 6 bases, and 6 bases had no gene match. Germline CDR1 SNHLY, CDR2 FYNNEI. CDR3 length: 14 residues. Written as DNA, the CDR3 is TGTGCCAGCAGGAAACAGGGGAGACAAGAGACCCAGTACTTC. Translation: CASRKQGRQETQYF.

This chain connects TRBV20-1 to TRBJ1-2; the D gene is possibly TRBD1 (5 bases). Deletions cut 3 bases from V and 0 bases from J, with 17 bases between. This CDR3 has 16 residues. Germline V lookup: CDR1 DFQATT, CDR2 SNEGSKA (reference sequence). The DNA of the CDR3 is TGCAGTGCTAGGAACATGATGGGGACTACTAACTATGGCTACACCTTC. It codes for CSARNMMGTTNYGYTF.

Turning to this clonotype: A junction end diverges from the germline sequence, so it may reflect a read error. The chain combines TRBV7-2 with TRBJ2-1, with TRBD2 identical over 8 bases. This CDR3 has 18 residues. CDR1 and CDR2 (germline): SGHTA, FQGNSA. DNA of the CDR3: TGTGCCGGCAGCCCGAGGAGGGGCGGGGGGATCGCCTACAATGAGCAGTTCTTC. Encoded protein: CAGSPRRGGGIAYNEQFF.

This clonotype was seen only a few times. The chain joins TRBV4-3 to TRBJ2-5, with 8 bases identical to TRBD1. The DNA end favors TRBJ2-7, so the J call may be wrong. The CDR3 sequence is 14 residues long. Germline V gives CDR1 LGHNA, CDR2 YSLEER. This chain's CDR3 is CASPTRGLCDEQYF. In DNA form, the CDR3 reads TGCGCCAGCCCAACCAGGGGGCTGTGTGACGAGCAGTACTTC.

V is TRBV7-8 and J is TRBJ1-6; perhaps TRBD1 as D (5 bases). V was trimmed by 2 bases and J by 9 bases, leaving 14 bases between them. Germline CDR1 and CDR2: SGHVS and FQNEAQ. This CDR3 is 15 amino acids long. CDR3 protein: CASSLKGLGRSPLHF. The CDR3 DNA sequence: TGTGCCAGCAGCTTAAAGGGACTTGGGCGTTCACCCCTCCACTTT.

This clonotype was counted a few times. The rearrangement joins TRBV7-2 to TRBJ2-6, with TRBD2 as a possible D gene (5 bases). The CDR3 runs 16 residues. The V end was cut by 1 base, the J end by 11 bases, with 18 bases between. Germline loops: CDR1 SGHTA, CDR2 FQGNSA. The CDR3 DNA follows: TGTGCCAGCAGCTTAGGGCTTTCGGGATTATCGGACGTCCTGACTTTC. Its protein product is CASSLGLSGLSDVLTF.

The genes are TRBV6-2 or TRBV6-3 and TRBJ2-5; TRBD2 aligns across 8 bases. The germline V gene has CDR1 MNHEY and CDR2 SVGEGT. This CDR3 is 14 amino acids long. The V gene end was trimmed by 4 bases and the J gene end by 11 bases; junction bases not matched to a gene: 12. The CDR3 reads CASSLFGGAAEQYF. Here the CDR3 DNA reads TGTGCCAGCAGTTTATTCGGGGGGGCGGCGGAGCAGTACTTC.

J is TRBJ2-1 and V is TRBV5-1, with TRBD2 identical over 11 bases. V gave up 5 bases and J gave up 7 bases; unmatched junction bases: 14. This CDR3 is 17 amino acids long. Per germline, CDR1 SGHRS and CDR2 YFSETQ. The chain's CDR3 is CASRFREGPSGGNEQFF. The CDR3 DNA is TGCGCCAGCAGATTCCGTGAAGGGCCTAGCGGGGGGAATGAGCAGTTCTTC. Combining the CDR3 with reference TRBV5-1 and TRBJ2-1 gives the whole variable domain KAGVTQTPRYLIKTRGQQVTLSCSPISGHRSVSWYQQTPGQGLQFLFEYFSETQRNKGNFPGRFSGRQFSNSRSEMNVSTLELGDSALYLCASRFREGPSGGNEQFFGPGTRLTVL.

The rearrangement uses TRBV7-9 and TRBJ1-4, with 7 bases fitting TRBD1. After removal of 5 bases from V and 5 bases from J, the junction contained 11 bases not matched to a gene. Germline V gene data show CDR1 as SEHNR and CDR2 as FQNEAQ (reference sequence). This CDR3 spans 16 amino acids. CDR3 DNA sequence: TGTGCCAGCAGCGGAGTAGGCGGGACAGAAAATGAAAAACTGTTTTTT. Its protein is CASSGVGGTENEKLFF.

The chain carries TRBV6-1 and TRBJ1-2; D is uncertain. Trimming shortened V by 10 bases and J by 3 bases, and 15 bases separated the two germline ends. This CDR3 is 13 amino acids long. Per germline, CDR1 MNHNS and CDR2 SASEGT. The CDR3 coding sequence is TGTGCCACTACAGAACAGACCTACTATGGCTACACCTTC. Amino acids: CATTEQTYYGYTF.

This clonotype was seen more than once but under ten times. The V call is TRBV5-1, the J call TRBJ2-6; possibly TRBD1 for D (6 bases). Trimming stripped 2 bases from V and 4 bases from J, with 13 bases between. Germline CDR1 SGHRS, CDR2 YFSETQ. The CDR3 runs to 16 residues. The CDR3 DNA sequence: TGCGCCAGCAGCTTTCAAGGGGGTCCCGGGGCCAACGTCCTGACTTTC. It translates to CASSFQGGPGANVLTF.

A few counts support this clonotype. The rearrangement joins TRBV20-1 to TRBJ1-1; D unclear. The CDR3 loop spans 12 amino acids. The germline gives CDR1 DFQATT, CDR2 SNEGSKA (reference sequence). V was clipped by 2 bases and J by 5 bases, with 9 bases between them. The chain's CDR3 is CSARKGWTEAFF. The CDR3 DNA reads TGCAGTGCTAGAAAGGGTTGGACTGAAGCTTTCTTT.

This clonotype has only a few counts. This sequence joins TRBV6-1 and TRBJ2-1; TRBD2 agrees at 12 bases. V gave up 5 bases and J gave up 3 bases; unmatched junction bases: 8. This CDR3 contains 17 residues. The germline CDR1 and CDR2 sequences are MNHNS and SASEGT. CDR3 coding DNA: TGTGCCAGCAGTAGCACTAGCGGGGGGACCCTCTACAATGAGCAGTTCTTC. The encoded protein is CASSSTSGGTLYNEQFF.

The sample holds a few counts of this clonotype. V usage is TRBV7-9 and J usage is TRBJ2-5; D is possibly TRBD1 (6 bases). Germline V gene data show CDR1 as SEHNR and CDR2 as FQNEAQ (reference sequence). The V gene lost 0 bases and the J gene lost 1 base, with 12 bases spanning the gap. There are 16 residues in the CDR3. The CDR3, as DNA: TGTGCCAGCAGCTTAGCGGGGGCCCTGGTCCAAGAGACCCAGTACTTC. Its protein is CASSLAGALVQETQYF.

The chain couples TRBV7-6 to TRBJ1-2, with D perhaps TRBD1 (5 bases). CDR1 is SGHVS and CDR2 is FNYEAQ in the germline V gene. The CDR3 has 17 residues. With 1 base removed from V and 1 base from J, the gap between germline ends came to 16 bases. The CDR3, as DNA: TGTGCCAGCAGCTTAGGGACCGGGACCCGCAGTAACTATGGCTACACCTTC. Encoded protein: CASSLGTGTRSNYGYTF.

V usage is TRBV7-2 and J usage is TRBJ2-4; the match to TRBD1 covers 8 bases. The J call may be incorrect, as the DNA end agrees better with TRBJ2-7. CDR1 SGHTA and CDR2 FQGNSA come from the germline V gene. The CDR3 runs to 15 residues. The CDR3 nucleotides are TGTGCCAGCAGCTTAGCGGGACAGGTTTTCGACGAGCAGTACTTC. As protein: CASSLAGQVFDEQYF.

CDR3 in DNA: TGTGCCAGCAGCCAAGAGAGGACCACTGAAGCTTTCTTT. Residues: CASSQERTTEAFF. The J gene is TRBJ1-1, the V gene TRBV3-1; D unresolved. This CDR3 has 13 amino acids. Trimming stripped 0 bases from V and 4 bases from J, with 6 bases between. The germline V gene has CDR1 LGHDT and CDR2 YNNKEL (reference sequence).

CDR3 sequence (DNA): TGCAGCGTCTCCCAGACAGGCATGGACACTGAAGCTTTCTTT. Translated: CSVSQTGMDTEAFF. J is TRBJ1-1 and V is TRBV29-1, with D possibly matching TRBD1 (6 bases). The V gene lost 6 bases and the J gene lost 3 bases, with 17 bases spanning the gap. CDR3 size: 14 residues. Germline CDR1 reads SQVTM; CDR2 reads ANQGSEA.

This chain links TRBV6-5 with TRBJ1-5; TRBD1 might be the D (5 bases). Germline loops: CDR1 MNHEY, CDR2 SVGAGI. V was cut by 0 bases and J by 5 bases, with 8 bases left in between. The CDR3 loop spans 14 amino acids. As DNA, the CDR3 is TGTGCCAGCAGTTACTCCGCGGGGGATCAGCCCCAGCATTTT. It encodes CASSYSAGDQPQHF.

The table lists this clonotype with a count of one. The chain recombines TRBV7-3 with TRBJ1-1; perhaps TRBD1 as D (5 bases). The V end lost 1 base, the J end lost 11 bases, and 17 bases lay between the germline ends. The CDR3 contains 14 residues. Germline-derived CDR1 and CDR2 are SGHTA and FQGTGA. CDR3 sequence (DNA): TGTGCCAGCAGCTTAAATATTGGCAGGGCCGAGGCTTTCTTT. Protein: CASSLNIGRAEAFF.

This chain connects TRBV20-1 to TRBJ1-6; D may be TRBD1 (5 bases). Germline CDR1 and CDR2: DFQATT and SNEGSKA (reference sequence). The CDR3 is made up of 16 amino acids. V gave up 2 bases and J gave up 8 bases, with 19 bases separating them. CDR3 nucleotide sequence: TGCAGTGCTAGATCCAGCTCCGGGACGGGCTATTCACCCCTCCACTTT. Encoded protein: CSARSSSGTGYSPLHF.

The CDR3 region has the DNA TGCAGTGCTAGATCTGGCAGTAGTGGCAACAATGAGCAGTTCTTC. Translated, it gives CSARSGSSGNNEQFF. The genes are TRBV20-1 and TRBJ2-1; D uncertain. Trimming shortened V by 2 bases and J by 5 bases, and 16 bases separated the two germline ends. CDR3 size: 15 residues. CDR1 and CDR2 from the germline V gene are DFQATT and SNEGSKA (reference sequence).

This clonotype turned up a few times. V usage is TRBV15 and J usage is TRBJ2-3, with unresolved D. The CDR3 length is 15 residues. The germline V and J ends were trimmed by 3 bases and 6 bases, with 16 bases remaining between them. Germline lookup yields CDR1 LNHNV and CDR2 YYDKDF (reference sequence). The CDR3 nucleotides are TGTGCCACCAGCAGTCGGACGGATTTGGGGGATACGCAGTATTTT. As protein: CATSSRTDLGDTQYF.

On this clonotype itself: A much more abundant neighbour one base away suggests this may be a read error. The V and J genes are TRBV12-3 or TRBV12-4 and TRBJ2-7; D remains unclear. This CDR3 has 13 residues. The germline V and J ends were trimmed by 1 base and 3 bases, with 7 bases remaining between them. CDR3 sequence: CASSLGRCYEQYF. For the CDR3, the DNA is TGTGCCAGCAGTTTAGGACGGTGCTACGAGCAGTACTTC.

V usage is TRBV10-3 and J usage is TRBJ2-3, with TRBD1 matching over 9 bases. CDR3 size: 15 residues. V shed 6 bases, J shed 4 bases, and the junction held 8 bases outside the gene matches. CDR1 ENHRY and CDR2 SYGVKD come from the germline V gene. The CDR3: CAIRTGTGLADTQYF. The CDR3 DNA sequence: TGTGCCATCAGAACCGGGACAGGGTTGGCAGATACGCAGTATTTT.

V and J are TRBV2 and TRBJ2-6; 8 nucleotides match TRBD1. The V segment lost 8 bases and the J segment 1 base; nucleotides outside the gene matches: 7. Germline V lookup: CDR1 SNHLY, CDR2 FYNNEI. This CDR3 has 16 amino acids. The CDR3 protein is CASCRQGSSGANVLTF. CDR3 sequence (DNA): TGTGCCAGCTGTAGACAGGGGTCGTCTGGGGCCAACGTCCTGACTTTC.

The rearrangement uses TRBV7-2 and TRBJ1-5; D call uncertain. Per the germline V gene, CDR1 is SGHTA and CDR2 is FQGNSA. This CDR3 is 13 amino acids long. Deletions cut 8 bases from V and 11 bases from J, with 19 bases between. DNA of the CDR3: TGTGCCAGCGGCCGGGGATTCGAGGAGACCCAGCATTTT. Protein product: CASGRGFEETQHF.